The present TCR beta chain was sequenced within a study of blood T cell repertoires in COVID-19. As for the study in general: Samples taken during acute and convalescent COVID-19 were collected in the United States, Italy and Spain. In each case, the material was cDNA or gDNA derived from T cells, B-cell-depleted T cells, or PBMCs.

In the original analysis: Reference gene primer amplification in the assay estimated nucleated cell counts. Generated by immunoSEQ multiplex PCR, the TCRdb table keeps only in-frame clones and is missing some. The D gene and trimming were derived from the DNA, and the V and J assignments and clone size from that table. The table records 170,000 or so clones, 85% to 90% of them present only once. The germline V gene encodes CDR1 LNHDA and CDR2 SQIVND (reference sequence). Trimming cost V 1 base and J 0 bases; bases outside gene matches: 12. CDR3 length equals 20 residues. This clone has more than one count but fewer than ten.

The rearrangement joins TRBV19 to TRBJ1-3, with 10 nucleotides matching TRBD1. The TCR was taken from a middle-aged man with active or convalescent COVID-19. The sequencing sample was made of peripheral blood. The CDR3 is CASSIGSPGTGDLSGNTIYF. Here the CDR3 DNA reads TGTGCCAGTAGTATAGGTTCCCCCGGGACAGGGGATCTCTCTGGAAACACCATATATTTT.